This TCR beta chain was captured by sequencing in a study of cytomegalovirus exposure and HLA in healthy donors. Points from the study as a whole: Three CMV-associated chains proved CMV antigen-specific in vitro.

PCR employed 60 Vbeta and 13 Jbeta primers. Profiling relied on immunoSEQ multiplex PCR, and the TCRdb table lists in-frame clones only, not all of them. The repertoire table contains approximately 96,000 clones. To note about this clone: What it recognizes is unknown.

This CDR3 has 16 residues. Looked up from germline, CDR1 is SGHRS and CDR2 is YFSETQ. V was pared by 4 bases and J by 6 bases, with 9 bases of the junction left unmatched. The sequence derives from a girl aged 5-17 years in good health and CMV-seropositive. The sequenced sample was PBMCs. This chain links TRBV5-1 with TRBJ2-1, with TRBD2 identical over 11 bases. This CDR3 reads CASSRNSGGALNEQFF. The CDR3 DNA is TGCGCCAGCAGCAGAAATAGCGGGGGGGCCCTCAATGAGCAGTTCTTC. Together with reference TRBV5-1 and TRBJ2-1, the CDR3 gives the full variable domain: KAGVTQTPRYLIKTRGQQVTLSCSPISGHRSVSWYQQTPGQGLQFLFEYFSETQRNKGNFPGRFSGRQFSNSRSEMNVSTLELGDSALYLCASSRNSGGALNEQFFGPGTRLTVL.